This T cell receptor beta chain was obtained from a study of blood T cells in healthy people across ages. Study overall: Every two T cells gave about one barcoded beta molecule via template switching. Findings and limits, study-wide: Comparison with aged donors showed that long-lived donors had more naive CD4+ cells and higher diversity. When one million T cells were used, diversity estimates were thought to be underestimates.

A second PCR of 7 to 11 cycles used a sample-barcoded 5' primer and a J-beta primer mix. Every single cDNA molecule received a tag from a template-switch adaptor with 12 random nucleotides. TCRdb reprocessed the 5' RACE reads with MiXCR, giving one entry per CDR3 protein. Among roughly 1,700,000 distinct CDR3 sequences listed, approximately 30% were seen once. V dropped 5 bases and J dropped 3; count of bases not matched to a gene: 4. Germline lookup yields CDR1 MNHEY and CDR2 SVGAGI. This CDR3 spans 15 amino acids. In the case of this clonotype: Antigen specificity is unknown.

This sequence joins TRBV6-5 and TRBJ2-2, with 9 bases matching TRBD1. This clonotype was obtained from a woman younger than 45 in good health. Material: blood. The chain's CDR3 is CASSMDRGYTGELFF. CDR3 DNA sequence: TGTGCCAGCAGTATGGACAGGGGATACACCGGGGAGCTGTTTTTT.